A selection of T cell receptor beta chains follows, all from one sample in a study of CD8 T cells in ankylosing spondylitis. TCRdb re-called the 5' RACE reads through MiXCR, storing one row per CDR3 protein. The data show a few hundred thousand distinct CDR3 sequences, over 15% seen once. Sequencing used blood, either unsorted or a sorted T cell fraction (not recorded which). Source of these receptors: a male donor with ankylosing spondylitis or in good health (not recorded which). Each CDR3 is given with its conserved first and last residue. A D gene is named only where the DNA matches it firmly. Size values are once, few and many counts, or a class for expanded clones, and some rows have none.

>TRBV6-2/TRBV6-3|NA|TRBJ2-2|NA
CASSYLLSGTYTGELFF
TGTGCCAGCAGTTACCTCCTGTCGGGAACATACACCGGGGAGCTGTTTTTT
>TRBV5-8|many|TRBJ2-1|NA
CASSFGQGYNEQFF
TGTGCCAGCAGCTTCGGGCAGGGCTACAATGAGCAGTTCTTC
>TRBV25-1|NA|TRBJ2-7|NA
CASSARRQRQLSYEQYF
TGTGCCAGCAGTGCTAGGAGGCAACGACAGCTCTCCTACGAGCAGTACTTC
>TRBV12-3/TRBV12-4|NA|TRBJ2-2|TRBD2
CASSNVAGGATNTGELFF
TGTGCCAGCAGTAACGTAGCGGGAGGCGCGACGAACACCGGGGAGCTGTTTTTT
>TRBV12-3/TRBV12-4|NA|TRBJ2-3|TRBD2
CTSSLSYSTSGIADTQYF
TGTACCAGCAGTTTATCCTACTCGACTAGCGGGATAGCAGATACGCAGTATTTT
>TRBV3-1|NA|TRBJ2-1|TRBD2
CASSPKSLAGGRSEQFF
TGTGCCAGCAGCCCCAAGTCGCTAGCGGGAGGGCGTAGTGAGCAGTTCTTC
>TRBV5-1|few|TRBJ2-3|TRBD2
CASSLEATSGGDTQYF
TGCGCCAGCAGCTTGGAGGCGACTAGCGGCGGAGATACGCAGTATTTT
>TRBV25-1|NA|TRBJ2-7|NA
CASSIGAAYEQYF
TGTGCCAGCAGTATAGGGGCGGCCTACGAGCAGTACTTC
>TRBV12-3/TRBV12-4|few|TRBJ1-5|TRBD1
CASRLTGAGQPQHF
TGTGCCAGCAGATTAACAGGGGCGGGTCAGCCCCAGCATTTT
>TRBV24-1|NA|TRBJ2-2|NA
CATSDLPLDDTGELFF
TGTGCCACCAGTGATTTACCCCTCGACGACACCGGGGAGCTGTTTTTT
>TRBV7-9|many|TRBJ2-1|NA
CASSLGENEQFF
TGTGCCAGCAGCTTAGGTGAGAATGAGCAGTTCTTC
>TRBV4-1|NA|TRBJ1-2|TRBD1
CASSLGQENYGYTF
TGCGCCAGCAGCCTGGGACAGGAAAACTATGGCTACACCTTC
>TRBV20-1|NA|TRBJ2-1|TRBD1
CSARVWDRANEQFF
TGCAGTGCTAGAGTTTGGGACAGGGCCAATGAGCAGTTCTTC
>TRBV29-1|few|TRBJ1-5|TRBD1
CSVSTSGTGNNQPQHF
TGCAGCGTCAGTACTTCCGGGACAGGGAACAATCAGCCCCAGCATTTT
>TRBV7-6|NA|TRBJ1-2|NA
CASSPGEGDYGYTF
TGTGCCAGCAGCCCTGGCGAGGGGGACTATGGCTACACCTTC
>TRBV29-1|NA|TRBJ2-1|TRBD2
CSVEGLAGDSYNEQFF
TGCAGCGTTGAAGGACTAGCGGGAGATTCCTACAATGAGCAGTTCTTC
>TRBV11-2|NA|TRBJ2-1|NA
CASSLGANYNEQFF
TGTGCCAGCAGCTTAGGGGCTAACTACAATGAGCAGTTCTTC
>TRBV6-5|NA|TRBJ2-1|TRBD2
CASSFGTSRNEQFF
TGTGCCAGCAGTTTTGGGACTAGCCGCAATGAGCAGTTCTTC
>TRBV6-4|NA|TRBJ2-1|NA
CASSQKEAGYPQYNEQFF
TGTGCCAGCAGCCAAAAGGAAGCGGGCTACCCCCAATACAATGAGCAGTTCTTC
>TRBV27|NA|TRBJ2-7|TRBD2
CASSPGTSGRFYEQYF
TGTGCCAGCAGTCCGGGGACTAGCGGGAGATTCTACGAGCAGTACTTC
>TRBV6-5|few|TRBJ2-1|TRBD2
CASSYTSGKYEQFF
TGTGCCAGCAGTTACACTAGCGGGAAATATGAGCAGTTCTTC
>TRBV14|NA|TRBJ2-5|NA
CASSQDQGRETQYF
TGTGCCAGCAGCCAAGATCAGGGGAGAGAGACCCAGTACTTC
>TRBV11-2|NA|TRBJ2-1|TRBD2
CASSLVGVSGKDEQFF
TGTGCCAGCAGCTTAGTCGGGGTTAGCGGGAAGGATGAGCAGTTCTTC
>TRBV29-1|many|TRBJ2-5|NA
CSVVAGWGETQYF
TGCAGCGTTGTGGCAGGGTGGGGAGAGACCCAGTACTTC
>TRBV7-9|few|TRBJ2-3|NA
CASSRSAGSTDTQYF
TGTGCCAGCAGCCGCTCAGCGGGTAGCACAGATACGCAGTATTTT
>TRBV5-6|NA|TRBJ1-5|NA
CASSLRAANQPQHF
TGTGCCAGCAGCTTGCGGGCGGCCAATCAGCCCCAGCATTTT
>TRBV12-3/TRBV12-4|many|TRBJ1-2|NA
CASWHGLPNYGYTF
TGTGCCAGCTGGCATGGACTACCTAACTATGGCTACACCTTC
>TRBV10-3|NA|TRBJ1-1|NA
CAISEILNTEAFF
TGTGCCATCAGTGAGATCCTGAACACTGAAGCTTTCTTT
>TRBV4-1|NA|TRBJ2-7|TRBD1
CASSQEPPGGSHEQYF
TGCGCCAGCAGCCAAGAACCCCCAGGGGGCAGCCACGAGCAGTACTTC
>TRBV4-3|few|TRBJ2-1|NA
CASSQDDDTPGNEQFF
TGCGCCAGCAGCCAAGATGACGACACCCCGGGGAATGAGCAGTTCTTC
>TRBV9|NA|TRBJ2-7|NA
CASSIDLQGSTKYEQYF
TGTGCCAGCAGCATCGACCTACAGGGCTCAACCAAGTACGAGCAGTACTTC
>TRBV6-1|NA|TRBJ2-7|TRBD2
CASRDEGLAGSEQYF
TGTGCCAGCAGGGACGAGGGACTAGCGGGAAGCGAGCAGTACTTC
>TRBV3-1|NA|TRBJ2-7|NA
CASSQDRAGYSSYEQYF
TGTGCCAGCAGCCAAGATCGGGCGGGGTATTCCTCCTACGAGCAGTACTTC
>TRBV5-6|NA|TRBJ1-1|NA
CASSPPGGATTEAFF
TGTGCCAGCAGCCCACCCGGGGGGGCGACCACTGAAGCTTTCTTT
>TRBV7-9|NA|TRBJ2-5|NA
CASSFLKHGPQETQYF
TGTGCCAGCAGCTTTCTGAAGCACGGACCCCAAGAGACCCAGTACTTC